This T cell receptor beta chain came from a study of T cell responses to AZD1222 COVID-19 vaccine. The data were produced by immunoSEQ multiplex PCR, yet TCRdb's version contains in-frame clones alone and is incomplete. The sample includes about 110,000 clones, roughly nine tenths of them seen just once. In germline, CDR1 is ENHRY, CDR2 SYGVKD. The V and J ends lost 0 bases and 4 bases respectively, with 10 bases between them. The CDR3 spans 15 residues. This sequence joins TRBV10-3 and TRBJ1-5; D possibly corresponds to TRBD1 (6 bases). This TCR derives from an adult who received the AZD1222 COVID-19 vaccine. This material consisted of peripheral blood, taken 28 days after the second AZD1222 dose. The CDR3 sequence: CAISESGGGNQPQHF. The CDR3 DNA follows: TGTGCCATCAGTGAGTCGGGAGGGGGGAATCAGCCCCAGCATTTT.